This paragraph reports one T cell receptor (beta chain). This entry is derived from a study of T cell changes during pregnancy in multiple sclerosis. Repertoires were generated with immunoSEQ multiplex PCR, while TCRdb's copy carries only in-frame clones and drops some. The sample includes approximately 97,000 clones, about nine tenths of them seen just once. V lost 5 bases and J lost 3, with 16 bases in between. CDR3 length: 15 amino acids. Germline CDR1 MNHEY, CDR2 SVGAGI. The sequenced sample was peripheral blood, obtained after pregnancy. This TCR was recovered from a female donor in good health, enrolled as a control in a pregnancy study. This chain connects TRBV6-5 to TRBJ1-2, with D perhaps TRBD1 (5 bases). DNA for the CDR3: TGTGCCAGCAGTCCTTTCCCCGGGGACTACTATGGCTACACCTTC. Its translation is CASSPFPGDYYGYTF.